The clone carrying this T cell receptor beta chain turned up a few times. Germline-derived CDR1 and CDR2 are SGHVS and FQNEAQ. Trimming shortened V by 2 bases and J by 9 bases, and 17 bases separated the two germline ends. This CDR3 has 15 amino acids. 5'RACE primed at constant segments yielded TCR alpha and TCR beta cDNA libraries bearing sample barcodes and UMIs. TCRdb passed the 5' RACE reads through MiXCR, listing each CDR3 protein once. The data contain 150,000 or so distinct CDR3 sequences, under 30% of them singletons. The data belong to a study of T-cell memory formation after mild COVID-19. Across the study: Among the donors, TCR clusters were largely specific to each donor.

The sequence came from an adult woman who had mild COVID-19 (a few samples of this study predate the infection). Cell type and time point are not known. The genes are TRBV7-8 and TRBJ2-1, with no clear D. Sequenced sample: PBMCs or a T cell subset sorted from them (not recorded which). CDR3 in DNA: TGTGCCAGCAGCTTAACTTTTGACTTCTCCACTGAGCAGTTCTTC. This codes for CASSLTFDFSTEQFF. The full variable domain, completed using reference TRBV7-8 and TRBJ2-1, is GAGVSQSPRYKVAKRGQDVALRCDPISGHVSLFWYQQALGQGPEFLTYFQNEAQLDKSGLPSDRFFAERPEGSVSTLKIQRTQQEDSAVYLCASSLTFDFSTEQFFGPGTRLTVL.